This T cell receptor beta chain was recovered during a study of T cell changes during pregnancy in multiple sclerosis. Sequencing used immunoSEQ multiplex PCR; TCRdb keeps in-frame clones, though not all of them. The sample consists of 60,000 to 75,000 clones, about 94% of them appearing once. A single count supports this clone. The CDR3 spans 19 residues. Germline CDR1 is LGHNA and CDR2 is YNFKEQ. V was shortened by 0 bases and J by 6 bases, with 25 bases between the two germline ends. The clonotype was recovered from a female donor with multiple sclerosis, enrolled in a pregnancy study. The material was CD8+ T cells from peripheral blood mononuclear cells, obtained in the second trimester of pregnancy. The J gene is TRBJ2-3, the V gene TRBV4-2; D remains unclear. DNA of the CDR3: TGTGCCAGCAGCCAAGATTGGGTTTGGCAATCGTTAGCACCGGATACGCAGTATTTT. Amino acids: CASSQDWVWQSLAPDTQYF.